The source of this T cell receptor (beta chain) is a study of blood T cell repertoires in COVID-19. As for the study in general: Spain, Italy and the United States supplied samples that represented acute and convalescent COVID-19.

TCRdb keeps only in-frame clones here, not all; method: immunoSEQ multiplex PCR. Here the sample spans about 470,000 clones, around 90% being singletons. This CDR3 region has 19 residues. The germline V gene has CDR1 MGHRA and CDR2 YSYEKL. Trimming took 1 base from V and 1 from J; bases not matched to a gene: 9. Recovered Cohort 3 donors showed two negative PCRs, clearance, or symptom resolution. The specimen sequenced was PBMCs or T cells enriched from blood (not recorded which). This TCR was recovered from a woman younger than 30 who had recovered from COVID-19. This rearrangement joins TRBV4-1 to TRBJ2-2; 10 bases fit TRBD2. The CDR3 is CASSQGDSGGRKNTGELFF. Written as DNA, the CDR3 is TGCGCCAGCAGCCAAGGAGATAGCGGGGGGCGAAAGAACACCGGGGAGCTGTTTTTT.